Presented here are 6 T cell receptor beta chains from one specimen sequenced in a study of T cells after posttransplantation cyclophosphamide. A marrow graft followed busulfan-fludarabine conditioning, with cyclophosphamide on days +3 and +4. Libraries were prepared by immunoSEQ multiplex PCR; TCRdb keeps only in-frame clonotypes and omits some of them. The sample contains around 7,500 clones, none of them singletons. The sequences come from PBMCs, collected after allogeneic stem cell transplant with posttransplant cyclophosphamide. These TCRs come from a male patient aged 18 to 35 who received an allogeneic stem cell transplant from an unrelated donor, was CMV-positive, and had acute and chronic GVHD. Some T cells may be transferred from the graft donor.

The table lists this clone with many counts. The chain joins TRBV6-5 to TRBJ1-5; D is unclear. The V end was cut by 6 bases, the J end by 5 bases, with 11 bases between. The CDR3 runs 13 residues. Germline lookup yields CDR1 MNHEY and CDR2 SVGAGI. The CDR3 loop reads CASRTDFDQPQHF. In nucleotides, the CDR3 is TGTGCCAGCAGGACTGACTTCGATCAGCCCCAGCATTTT.

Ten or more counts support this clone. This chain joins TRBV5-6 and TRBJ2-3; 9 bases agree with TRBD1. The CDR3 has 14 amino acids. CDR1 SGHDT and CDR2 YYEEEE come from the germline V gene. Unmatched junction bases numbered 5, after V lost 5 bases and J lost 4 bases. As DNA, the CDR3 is TGTGCCAGCAGTACAGGGGGCCGGGCAGATACGCAGTATTTT. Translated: CASSTGGRADTQYF.

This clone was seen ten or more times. CDR3: CASSVDLDTGELFF. DNA of the CDR3: TGTGCCAGCAGCGTAGATCTTGACACCGGGGAGCTGTTTTTT. The chain combines TRBV9 with TRBJ2-2; D is ambiguous. This CDR3 has 14 amino acids. Germline loops: CDR1 SGDLS, CDR2 YYNGEE. Trimming pared 0 bases from V and 3 bases from J, leaving 6 bases between.

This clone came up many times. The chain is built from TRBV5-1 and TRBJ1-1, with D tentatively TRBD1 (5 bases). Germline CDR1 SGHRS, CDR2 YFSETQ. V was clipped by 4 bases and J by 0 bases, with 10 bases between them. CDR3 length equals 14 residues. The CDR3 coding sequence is TGCGCCAGCAGCCGGGCGGGGCTGAACACTGAAGCTTTCTTT. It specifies CASSRAGLNTEAFF.

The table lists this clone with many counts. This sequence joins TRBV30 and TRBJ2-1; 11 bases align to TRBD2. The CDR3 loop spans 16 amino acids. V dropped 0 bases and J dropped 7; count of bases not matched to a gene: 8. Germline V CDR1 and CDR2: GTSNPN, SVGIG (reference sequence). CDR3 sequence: CAWSVRSGGVKNEQFF. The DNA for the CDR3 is TGTGCCTGGAGTGTGCGTAGCGGGGGGGTTAAGAATGAGCAGTTCTTC.

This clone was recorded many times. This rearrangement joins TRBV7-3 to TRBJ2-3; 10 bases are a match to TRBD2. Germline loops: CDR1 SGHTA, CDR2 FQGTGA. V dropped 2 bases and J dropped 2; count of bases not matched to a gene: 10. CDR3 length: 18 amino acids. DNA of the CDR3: TGTGCCAGCAGCTTAGGTAGGACTAGCGGACGACCCACAGATACGCAGTATTTT. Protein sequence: CASSLGRTSGRPTDTQYF.